The next 14 T cell receptor beta chains were all read from a single sample in a study of T cell responses to AZD1222 COVID-19 vaccine (TCRdb year 2021). The label giving this sample's time point can be read as: about 28 days (+/-7) after the second vaccine dose. Library generation was performed with the immunoSEQ multiplex PCR assay. This is the immuneACCESS table as TCRdb keeps it, with only in-frame sequences that have V and J called. A part of the clones is gone; compared with another copy, unresolved V genes explain less than half, and the rest is unexplained. In this sample the table shows about 120,000 clones, approximately 91% of which occur a single time. Around 0.99% of the sample comes from the top ten. This specimen was peripheral blood, taken 28 days after the second AZD1222 dose. The receptors stem from an adult who received the AZD1222 COVID-19 vaccine.

The J gene is TRBJ2-5, the V gene TRBV25-1; no clear D. The CDR3 loop spans 14 amino acids. The V gene's germline CDR1 is MGHDK and CDR2 SYGVNS. V dropped 0 bases and J dropped 5 bases, with 10 bases sitting between them. The CDR3 region is CASSEYTARETQYF. For the CDR3, the DNA is TGTGCCAGCAGTGAATACACGGCCAGGGAGACCCAGTACTTC. Complete variable domain (other parts from reference TRBV25-1 and TRBJ2-5): EADIYQTPRYLVIGTGKKITLECSQTMGHDKMYWYQQDPGMELHLIHYSYGVNSTEKGDLSSESTVSRIRTEHFPLTLESARPSHTSQYLCASSEYTARETQYFGPGTRLLVL.

This clone has a single count. The gene calls are TRBV23-1 and TRBJ2-7; unclear D gene. TRBV23-1 is flagged as an ORF with uncertain function. V lost 3 bases and J lost 3, with 12 bases in between. There are 14 residues in the CDR3. The CDR3 loop reads CASSHGRQYYEQYF. The CDR3 bases are TGCGCCAGCAGTCATGGAAGGCAGTACTACGAGCAGTACTTC.

This clone was observed once. CDR3 region: CASSLWGRGFYGYTF. CDR3 sequence (DNA): TGTGCCAGCAGCCTCTGGGGGCGGGGATTCTATGGCTACACCTTC. V gene TRBV7-9 combines with J gene TRBJ1-2; maybe TRBD1 (6 bases). CDR1 and CDR2 (germline): SEHNR, FQNEAQ (reference sequence). With 5 bases removed from V and 4 bases from J, the gap between germline ends came to 17 bases. The CDR3 length is 15 residues.

The rearrangement joins TRBV24-1 to TRBJ2-1; 9 bases agree with TRBD2. The CDR3 contains 13 residues. V shed 5 bases and J 8 bases; nucleotides not matched to a gene: 3. Germline lookup yields CDR1 KGHDR and CDR2 SFDVKD. The CDR3 DNA reads as TGTGCCACCAGTGTGGCGGGAGGGTATGAGCAGTTCTTC. It encodes CATSVAGGYEQFF.

The chain has TRBV28 and TRBJ2-7, with D possibly TRBD1 on 5 matching bases. Trimming shortened V by 7 bases and J by 3 bases, and 16 bases separated the two germline ends. The CDR3 extends over 14 amino acids. Germline V gives CDR1 MDHEN, CDR2 SYDVKM. CDR3 region: CASTFPGAGYEQYF. CDR3 nucleotide sequence: TGTGCCAGCACATTCCCTGGGGCTGGCTACGAGCAGTACTTC.

The V call is TRBV9, the J call TRBJ1-2; 8 nucleotides line up with TRBD1. The CDR3 contains 14 residues. Trimming removed 3 bases from V and 9 bases from J; junction bases left unmatched: 10. Looked up from germline, CDR1 is SGDLS and CDR2 is YYNGEE. The CDR3 region has the DNA TGTGCCAGCAGCGCAGGGGGCTCTACCAGAAGCTACACCTTC. It specifies CASSAGGSTRSYTF.

CDR3 protein: CASSDEGHTGELFF. CDR3 bases: TGTGCCAGCAGTGACGAGGGGCACACCGGGGAGCTGTTTTTT. The V call is TRBV6-4, the J call TRBJ2-2, with D possibly being TRBD1 or TRBD2 (5 bases each). Germline CDR1 MRHNA, CDR2 SNTAGT. This CDR3 contains 14 residues. The V end was cut by 2 bases, the J end by 3 bases, with 7 bases between.

The V gene is TRBV5-1, the J gene TRBJ2-7; D is possibly TRBD1 (6 bases). Between the trimmed V and J ends, which lost 6 bases and 6 bases, there was a span of 16 bases. Germline CDR1 and CDR2: SGHRS and YFSETQ. CDR3 length equals 13 residues. For the CDR3, the DNA is TGCGCCAGCATGACAGGCCCGACGGGCGAGCAGTACTTC. Amino acids: CASMTGPTGEQYF. Using reference TRBV5-1 and TRBJ2-7 for the parts outside the CDR3, the full variable domain is KAGVTQTPRYLIKTRGQQVTLSCSPISGHRSVSWYQQTPGQGLQFLFEYFSETQRNKGNFPGRFSGRQFSNSRSEMNVSTLELGDSALYLCASMTGPTGEQYFGPGTRLTVT.

The chain links TRBV6-1 to TRBJ1-6; 8 nucleotides agree with TRBD1. Losses at the gene ends were 1 base for V and 4 bases for J; bases not matched to a gene: 12. From germline, CDR1 is MNHNS and CDR2 SASEGT. This CDR3 contains 19 residues. The CDR3 sequence: CASSEVGRGQILYNSPLHF. In DNA, the CDR3 is TGTGCCAGCAGTGAAGTGGGCAGGGGGCAAATATTGTATAATTCACCCCTCCACTTT.

The chain has TRBV5-8 and TRBJ1-2; no clear D. The CDR3 is 14 residues long. Germline CDR1 SGHTS, CDR2 YDEGEE. The V and J ends lost 4 bases and 2 bases respectively, with 12 bases between them. CDR3 DNA: TGTGCCAGCAGCATTGGGCCCCTAAACTATGGCTACACCTTC. It specifies CASSIGPLNYGYTF. Full variable domain (remainder filled in from reference TRBV5-8 and TRBJ1-2): EAGVTQSPTHLIKTRGQQATLRCSPISGHTSVYWYQQALGLGLQFLLWYDEGEERNRGNFPPRFSGRQFPNYSSELNVNALELEDSALYLCASSIGPLNYGYTFGSGTRLTVV.

For this clone: An end of the junction does not agree with germline; a read error may underlie this. V gene TRBV7-7 combines with J gene TRBJ2-7, with 16 bases matching TRBD2. Germline assignment: CDR1 SSHAT and CDR2 FNYEAQ (reference sequence). This CDR3 is 18 amino acids long. The CDR3, as DNA: TGTGCTAGCAGCCCTGGGACTAGCGGGAGGGCCTCCGTGTACGAGCAGTACTTC. This encodes CASSPGTSGRASVYEQYF.

CDR3 DNA: TGTGCCAGCAGTCCGGGCAGGGGGGCGGGAAACACCATATATTTT. Amino acids: CASSPGRGAGNTIYF. The chain recombines TRBV28 with TRBJ1-3, with 7 bases aligning to TRBD1. Germline V CDR1 and CDR2: MDHEN, SYDVKM. This CDR3 region has 15 residues. V was pared by 5 bases and J by 4 bases, with 8 bases of the junction left unmatched.

V is TRBV2 and J is TRBJ1-2; the D is unclear. The CDR3 runs 14 residues. The V gene's germline CDR1 is SNHLY and CDR2 FYNNEI. Trimming took off 4 bases at V and 3 bases at J, with 12 bases between the two ends. Here the CDR3 reads CASSGERIYYGYTF. CDR3 bases: TGTGCCAGCAGTGGCGAACGGATCTACTATGGCTACACCTTC.

This sequence joins TRBV6-5 and TRBJ1-2; weak D call: TRBD1 (6 bases). The CDR3 has 15 residues. CDR1 is MNHEY and CDR2 is SVGAGI in the germline V gene. Trimming removed 0 bases from V and 4 bases from J, with 12 bases in between. CDR3 nucleotides: TGTGCCAGCAGTTACTCGAGGGCAGGGGCCTATGGCTACACCTTC. This gives the protein CASSYSRAGAYGYTF.